Sequencing of this TCR beta chain was carried out in a study of shared clonotypes between healthy human individuals. Profiling relied on immunoSEQ multiplex PCR, and the TCRdb table lists in-frame clones only, not all of them. Among about 990,000 clones, 70% to 80% were seen once, and the ten largest hold around 0.61%. Trimming left V 6 bases short and J 0 bases short, with 18 bases between. The CDR3 contains 17 residues. Germline-derived CDR1 and CDR2 are LNHDA and SQIVND (reference sequence). This clone was seen ten or more times. The chain uses TRBV19 and TRBJ2-1; a weak D match, TRBD1 (5 bases). This clonotype was sampled from a man between 18 and 29 years old in good health. Some clones in this sample may be carry-over from other donors' samples. Sequenced material: memory CD4+ T cells from PBMCs. Stated subset: CD45RA-negative fraction. The CDR3 region is CASSQGLNSYSYNEQFF. CDR3 DNA: TGTGCCAGTAGCCAGGGTCTTAATAGCTACTCCTACAATGAGCAGTTCTTC.